This TCR beta chain was found in a study of CD8 T cells in ankylosing spondylitis. Study outcomes and limitations: Ankylosing spondylitis blood appeared to be characterized by a TCR beta motif of eight or nine highly homologous variants. Significant enrichment of disease-linked clones was reportedly seen in matched ankylosing spondylitis synovial fluid. Some of the motif variants had earlier been found in reactive arthritis patients' fluid and blood.

As regards this clonotype: What it recognizes is unknown.

The germline gives CDR1 WSHSY, CDR2 SAAADI. This CDR3 spans 14 amino acids. V was pared by 6 bases and J by 3 bases, with 5 bases of the junction left unmatched. Quantitative 5'-RACE with molecular barcodes produced the TCR beta libraries. TCRdb fed the 5' RACE reads into MiXCR, producing one record per CDR3 protein. The sample includes some 840,000 distinct CDR3 sequences, approximately 10% of them seen just once. Input material: blood, either unsorted or a sorted T cell fraction (not recorded which). The chain uses TRBV10-2 and TRBJ2-7, with 10 bases fitting TRBD2. The sequence was collected from a male donor with ankylosing spondylitis. Written as DNA, the CDR3 is TGCGCCAGCAGGGTAGCGGGAGGAAGCTACGAGCAGTACTTC. This translates into CASRVAGGSYEQYF.